The clone carrying this T cell receptor beta chain was seen a single time. The entry originates in a study of blood T cell repertoires in COVID-19. Assay used: immunoSEQ multiplex PCR; TCRdb lists only in-frame clones, some missing. The sample lists 350,000 to 400,000 clones; approximately 86% were seen once. The germline V and J ends were trimmed by 2 bases and 9 bases, with 10 bases remaining between them. Per the germline V gene, CDR1 is SGHVS and CDR2 is FQNEAQ. This CDR3 is built from 13 residues. This receptor was taken from a woman between 55 and 75 years old with COVID-19, enrolled during active disease. What was sequenced was peripheral blood. The chain carries TRBV7-8 and TRBJ2-2; D is ambiguous. The CDR3 DNA reads TGTGCCAGCAGCTTATTTACTCCTCGGGAGCTGTTTTTT. Encoded protein: CASSLFTPRELFF.